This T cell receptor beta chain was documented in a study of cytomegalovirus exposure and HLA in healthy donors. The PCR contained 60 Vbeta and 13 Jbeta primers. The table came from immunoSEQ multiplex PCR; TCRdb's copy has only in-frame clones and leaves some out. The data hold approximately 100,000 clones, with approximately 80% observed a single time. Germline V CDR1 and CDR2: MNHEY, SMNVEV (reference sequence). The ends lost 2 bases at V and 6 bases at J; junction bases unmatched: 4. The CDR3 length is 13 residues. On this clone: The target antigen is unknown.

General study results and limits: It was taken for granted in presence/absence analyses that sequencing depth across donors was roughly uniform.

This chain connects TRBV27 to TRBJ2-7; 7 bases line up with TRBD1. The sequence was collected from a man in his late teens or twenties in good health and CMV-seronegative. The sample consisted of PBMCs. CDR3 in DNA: TGTGCCAGCAGTTTACATAACAGGGGCGAGCAGTACTTC. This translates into CASSLHNRGEQYF.